This paragraph covers one T cell receptor (beta chain) sequence. These data belong to a study of blood T cell repertoires in COVID-19. Study-wide background: The United States, Italy and Spain supplied acute and convalescent COVID-19 samples. Sample material is recorded as cDNA or gDNA derived from T cells, B-cell-depleted T cells, or PBMCs.

The authors' processing: Amplification of reference gene primers was used by the study to estimate nucleated cell counts. TCRdb keeps only in-frame clones here, not all; method: immunoSEQ multiplex PCR. The DNA was the basis for D and trimming; V, J and clone size are from that table. The data contain fewer than 250,000 clones, roughly nine tenths of them singletons. V was trimmed by 5 bases and J by 12 bases, leaving 13 bases between them. This CDR3 contains 11 residues. The chain uses TRBV12-3 or TRBV12-4 and TRBJ1-2; D is possibly TRBD1 (6 bases). Sequencing was performed on peripheral blood. The clonotype was recovered from a woman aged 55-75 years who had recovered from COVID-19. CDR3 nucleotide sequence: TGTGCCAGCAGTCAAACAGGGCATCACACCTTC. Translated: CASSQTGHHTF.